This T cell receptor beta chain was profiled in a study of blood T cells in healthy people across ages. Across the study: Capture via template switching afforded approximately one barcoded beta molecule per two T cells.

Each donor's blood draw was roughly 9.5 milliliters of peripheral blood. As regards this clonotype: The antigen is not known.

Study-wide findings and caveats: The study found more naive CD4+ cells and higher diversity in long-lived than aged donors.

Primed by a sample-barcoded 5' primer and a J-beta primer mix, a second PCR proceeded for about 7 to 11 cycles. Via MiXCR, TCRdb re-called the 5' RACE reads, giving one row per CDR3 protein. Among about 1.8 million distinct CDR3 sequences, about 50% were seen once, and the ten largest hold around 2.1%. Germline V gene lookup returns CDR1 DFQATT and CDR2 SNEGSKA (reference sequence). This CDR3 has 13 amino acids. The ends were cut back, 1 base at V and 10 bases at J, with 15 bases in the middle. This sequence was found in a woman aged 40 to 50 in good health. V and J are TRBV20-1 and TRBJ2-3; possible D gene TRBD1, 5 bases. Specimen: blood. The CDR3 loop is CSARGDNTGSQYF. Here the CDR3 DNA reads TGCAGTGCTAGAGGGGATAACACAGGTTCGCAGTATTTT.